This T cell receptor beta chain stems from a study of CD8+ T cells in alopecia areata (dated by TCRdb to between 2018 and 2020). Broadly, across the study: The treated patients, all with moderate-to-severe alopecia areata, were enrolled in an open-label pilot trial of oral tofacitinib given at 5 to 10 mg twice daily. Clonality in the scalp was compared among normal scalp (n=4), patchy alopecia areata scalp (n=8), and alopecia totalis/universalis scalp (n=8). RNA was obtained with the PAXgene miRNA kit for fixed scalp, the miRNeasy kit for PBMCs, and the RNeasy kit for mouse skin. TCRbeta CDR3 regions were amplified by immunoSEQ multiplex PCR with 35 Vbeta forward and 13 Jbeta reverse primers. The SALT score, which quantifies the percentage of affected scalp surface area, was used to measure disease severity in treated patients. In humans, TCRbeta sequencing was performed on scalp tissue and on sorted CD4+ and CD8+ peripheral blood T cells from healthy controls and from patients with patchy or totalis/universalis alopecia areata. Biopsies were taken from tofacitinib-treated patients at baseline and at 4 and 24 weeks of treatment, and a later scalp biopsy was taken in several of the tofacitinib-treated patients. To study T cell clonal expansion in alopecia areata, the researchers applied high-throughput TCRbeta sequencing to both the C3H/HeJ mouse model and human patients. Patients received tofacitinib for 6 to 18 months and were then followed off drug for 6 months to check for delayed response and recurrence. What the research found in general, with its limitations: Shared TCR sequences between patients were less evident than in mice, which may be partly attributable to HLA diversity in the patient population. Tofacitinib significantly decreased scalp clonality and the number of expanded CD8+ clones among the top 100 scalp clones. Compared with normal scalp, lesional scalp, particularly in alopecia totalis/universalis, had higher clonality and more expanded CD8+ clones, which suggests antigenic drive. Resident alphabeta T cells in normal human skin are also sequenced, complicating scalp TCR repertoire analysis, unlike mouse skin dominated by gammadelta T cells. During tofacitinib treatment, many expanded lesional clones stuck around in both scalp and blood, and this persistence may partly explain why relapse happens after treatment is stopped. Because the treated cohort was small and included a single nonresponder, larger studies are needed to assess links between baseline CD8+ expansion and response.

The library was produced with the immunoSEQ multiplex PCR assay. To provide template for TCR sequencing, every sample had RNA extracted and reverse transcribed into cDNA. SuperScript III was used for first-strand cDNA synthesis, primed with a 2:1 mix of oligo-dT and random hexamers. A synthetic immune receptor repertoire was used to assess amplification bias, and residual bias was removed computationally. As for how the authors treated the data: Raw reads were preprocessed to remove errors, and CDR3 was defined according to IMGT conventions as the region from the conserved cysteine to phenylalanine. Clonality was calculated as 1 minus Shannon entropy normalized by log2 of the number of productive unique TCRs. CD4 or CD8 identity of scalp clones was inferred by cross-referencing scalp TCRbeta sequences with sorted blood CD4 and CD8 repertoires. In TCRdb, the immuneACCESS table is reduced to in-frame sequences with V and J assigned. These tables do not hold every clone; where another copy was compared, an unresolved V gene accounts for under half, and the others remain unexplained. V, J and clone size are those of that table, while D and trimming were read from the DNA. The sample data list about 88,000 clones, and roughly 47% of these were observed just once. Roughly 18% of the sample is held by the ten biggest clonotypes.

In regard to this clone: This clone's antigen is unknown. Per-base qualities were not stored, and no clone one base away is much larger.

CDR1 is given as SGDLS and CDR2 as YYNGEE, both from the germline V gene. At the junction V is shortened by 4 bases and J by 10 bases, with 15 bases in between. Its CDR3 holds 13 amino acids, cysteine through phenylalanine. CDR3 DNA only is kept here, 39 bases in frame from base 1. This sample's time point label indicates: 24 weeks on oral tofacitinib. Taken with the paper, the label for treatment or condition translates to: oral pan-JAK inhibitor, 5-10 mg twice daily. Lesional scalp punch biopsies and peripheral blood were collected from alopecia areata patients. After PBMCs were isolated by density centrifugation and stained for CD3, CD4 and CD8, a FACSAria was used to sort CD4+ and CD8+ T cells.

Sequencing used CD8+ T cells sorted from blood, obtained at week 24, from a patient treated with tofacitinib. The V gene is TRBV9 and the J gene is TRBJ2-1; the D gene remains uncertain. The TCR sequence derives from a human donor with alopecia areata. The CDR3 region: CASSPLVGLEQFF. The nucleotide sequence reads as follows: TGTGCCAGCAGCCCCCTAGTTGGGCTAGAGCAGTTCTTC.